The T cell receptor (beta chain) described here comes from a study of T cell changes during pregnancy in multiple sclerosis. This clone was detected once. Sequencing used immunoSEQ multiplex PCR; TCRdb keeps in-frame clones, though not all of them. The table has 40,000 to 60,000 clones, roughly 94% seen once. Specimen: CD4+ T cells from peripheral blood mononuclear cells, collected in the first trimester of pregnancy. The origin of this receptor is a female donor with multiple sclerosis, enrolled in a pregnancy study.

The CDR3 DNA reads as TGTGCCAGCTCACCCTCTGGGGCAGGGGGACGCTATGGCTACACCTTC. Its protein is CASSPSGAGGRYGYTF. The J gene is TRBJ1-2, the V gene TRBV18; 7 bases are a match to TRBD1. Trimming removed 3 bases from V and 4 bases from J; junction bases left unmatched: 11. CDR1 and CDR2 from the germline V gene are KGHSH and LQKENI. The CDR3 is made up of 16 amino acids.